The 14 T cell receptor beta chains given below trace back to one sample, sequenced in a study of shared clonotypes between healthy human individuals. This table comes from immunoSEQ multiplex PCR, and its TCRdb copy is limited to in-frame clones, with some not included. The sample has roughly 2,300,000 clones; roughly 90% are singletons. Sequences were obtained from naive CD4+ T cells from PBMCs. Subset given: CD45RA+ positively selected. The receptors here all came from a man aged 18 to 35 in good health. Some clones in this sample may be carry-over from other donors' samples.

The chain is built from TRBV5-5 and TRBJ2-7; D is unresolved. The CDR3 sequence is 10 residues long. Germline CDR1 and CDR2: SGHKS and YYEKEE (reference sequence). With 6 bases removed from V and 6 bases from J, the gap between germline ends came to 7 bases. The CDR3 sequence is CASTLSEQYF. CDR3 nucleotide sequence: TGTGCCAGCACCCTTTCCGAGCAGTACTTC.

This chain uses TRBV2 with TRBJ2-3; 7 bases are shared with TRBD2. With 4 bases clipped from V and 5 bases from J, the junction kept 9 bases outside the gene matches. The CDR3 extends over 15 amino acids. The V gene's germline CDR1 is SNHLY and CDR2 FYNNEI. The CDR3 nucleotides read TGTGCCAGCAGTGCGCGGGGAGGGCCGAAAGATACGCAGTATTTT. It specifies CASSARGGPKDTQYF.

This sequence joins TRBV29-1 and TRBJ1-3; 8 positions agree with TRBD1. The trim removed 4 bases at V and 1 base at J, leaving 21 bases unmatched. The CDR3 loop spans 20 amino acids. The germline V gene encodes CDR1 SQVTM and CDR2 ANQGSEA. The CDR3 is CSVVVGGTGWRVGSGNTIYF. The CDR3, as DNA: TGCAGCGTTGTGGTCGGCGGGACAGGTTGGCGTGTGGGGTCTGGAAACACCATATATTTT.

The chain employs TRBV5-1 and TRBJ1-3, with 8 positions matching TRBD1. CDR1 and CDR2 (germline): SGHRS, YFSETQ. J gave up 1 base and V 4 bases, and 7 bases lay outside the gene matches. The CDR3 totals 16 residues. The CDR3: CASSHGQGLSGNTIYF. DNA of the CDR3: TGCGCCAGCAGCCATGGACAGGGTCTGTCTGGAAACACCATATATTTT.

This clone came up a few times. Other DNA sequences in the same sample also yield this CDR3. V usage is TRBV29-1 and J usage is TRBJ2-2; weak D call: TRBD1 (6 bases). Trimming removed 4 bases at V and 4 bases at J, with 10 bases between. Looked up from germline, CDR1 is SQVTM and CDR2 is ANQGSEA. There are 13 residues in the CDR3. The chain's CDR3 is CSVGGRGTGELFF. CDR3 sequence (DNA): TGCAGCGTTGGGGGGCGCGGCACCGGGGAGCTGTTTTTT.

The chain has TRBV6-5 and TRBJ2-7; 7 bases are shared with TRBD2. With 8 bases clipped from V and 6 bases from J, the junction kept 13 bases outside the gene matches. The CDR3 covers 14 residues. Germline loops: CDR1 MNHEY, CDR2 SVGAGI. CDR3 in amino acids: CASCVMRERCEQYF. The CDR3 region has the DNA TGTGCCAGCTGTGTCATGCGGGAGAGGTGCGAGCAGTACTTC.

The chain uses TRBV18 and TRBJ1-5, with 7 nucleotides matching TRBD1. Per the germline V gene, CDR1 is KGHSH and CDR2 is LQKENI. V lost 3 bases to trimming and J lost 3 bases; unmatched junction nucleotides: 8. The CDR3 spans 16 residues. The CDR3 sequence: CASSPLQGEFNQPQHF. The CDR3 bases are TGTGCCAGCTCACCCCTTCAGGGGGAGTTCAATCAGCCCCAGCATTTT.

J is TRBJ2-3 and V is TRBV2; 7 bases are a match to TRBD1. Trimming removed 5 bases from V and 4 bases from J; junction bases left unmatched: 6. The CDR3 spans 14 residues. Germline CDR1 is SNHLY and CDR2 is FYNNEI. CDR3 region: CASSNRGQADTQYF. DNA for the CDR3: TGTGCCAGCAGTAACAGGGGCCAGGCAGATACGCAGTATTTT. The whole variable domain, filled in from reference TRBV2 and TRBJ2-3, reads EPEVTQTPSHQVTQMGQEVILRCVPISNHLYFYWYRQILGQKVEFLVSFYNNEISEKSEIFDDQFSVERPDGSNFTLKIRSTKLEDSAMYFCASSNRGQADTQYFGPGTRLTVL.

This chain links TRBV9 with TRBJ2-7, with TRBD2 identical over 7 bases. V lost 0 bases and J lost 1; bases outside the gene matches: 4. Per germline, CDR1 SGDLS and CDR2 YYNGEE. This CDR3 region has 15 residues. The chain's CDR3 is CASSVGGGRSYEQYF. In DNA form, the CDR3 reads TGTGCCAGCAGCGTAGGTGGCGGGAGATCCTACGAGCAGTACTTC.

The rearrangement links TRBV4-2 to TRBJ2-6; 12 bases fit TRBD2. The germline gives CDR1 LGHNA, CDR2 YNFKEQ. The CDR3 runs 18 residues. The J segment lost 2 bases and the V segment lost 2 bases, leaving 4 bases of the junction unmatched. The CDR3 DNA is TGTGCCAGCAGCCAATTGACTAGCGGGAGACCTGGGGCCAACGTCCTGACTTTC. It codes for CASSQLTSGRPGANVLTF.

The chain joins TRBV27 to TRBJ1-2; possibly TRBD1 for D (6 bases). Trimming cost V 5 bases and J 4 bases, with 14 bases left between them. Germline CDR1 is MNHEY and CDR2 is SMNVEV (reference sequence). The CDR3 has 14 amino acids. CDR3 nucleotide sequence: TGTGCCAGCAGTCCGAGCAGGGGTGCCTATGGCTACACCTTC. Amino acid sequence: CASSPSRGAYGYTF.

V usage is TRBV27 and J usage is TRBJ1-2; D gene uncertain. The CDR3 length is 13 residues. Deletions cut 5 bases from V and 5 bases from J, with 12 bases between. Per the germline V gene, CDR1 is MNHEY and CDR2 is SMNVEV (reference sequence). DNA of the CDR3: TGTGCCAGCAGTAGGGCGGACGGATATGGCTACACCTTC. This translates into CASSRADGYGYTF.

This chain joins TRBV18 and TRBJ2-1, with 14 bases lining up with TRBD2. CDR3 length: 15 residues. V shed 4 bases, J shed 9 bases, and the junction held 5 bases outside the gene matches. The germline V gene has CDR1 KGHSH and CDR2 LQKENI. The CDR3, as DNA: TGTGCCAGCTCACTGGGACTAGCGGGAGAGGTTGAGCAGTTCTTC. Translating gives CASSLGLAGEVEQFF.

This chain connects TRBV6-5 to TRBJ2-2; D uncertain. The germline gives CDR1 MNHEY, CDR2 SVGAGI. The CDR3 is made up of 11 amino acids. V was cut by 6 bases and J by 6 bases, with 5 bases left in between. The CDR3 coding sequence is TGTGCCAGCAGCCCACCCGGGGAGCTGTTTTTT. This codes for CASSPPGELFF.